The 9 T cell receptor beta chains reported below all come from one sample, sequenced in a study of metastatic and nonmetastatic thyroid tumors. MiXCR reprocessed the PCR reads for TCRdb. The sample contains just over 20,000 clones, more than 10% of which appear only once. Before thyroid surgery, none of the patients had received any treatment. The specimen sequenced was blood. The source of these receptors is a male donor with papillary thyroid cancer or a benign thyroid nodule (not recorded which). Some clones in this sample may be carry-over from other donors' samples.

The CDR3 protein is CASSQVNEKLFF. The CDR3 DNA reads as TGTGCCAGCAGCCAAGTTAATGAAAAACTGTTTTTT. The chain is built from TRBV3-1 and TRBJ1-4; D is unresolved. Per the germline V gene, CDR1 is LGHDT and CDR2 is YNNKEL (reference sequence). This CDR3 is 12 amino acids long. With 1 base removed from V and 4 bases from J, the gap between germline ends came to 1 base.

Within the sample, this clone is medium-sized (0.01 to 0.1%). The chain couples TRBV28 to TRBJ2-7, with 7 bases lining up with TRBD1. The CDR3 is 14 residues long. CDR1 MDHEN and CDR2 SYDVKM come from the germline V gene. V was clipped by 2 bases and J by 0 bases; unmatched bases: 1. Written as DNA, the CDR3 is TGTGCCAGCAGTTTAACAGGGGACTCCTACGAGCAGTACTTC. Amino acids: CASSLTGDSYEQYF.

This clone was picked up many times. This sample also contains other DNA sequences that code for the same CDR3. V is TRBV10-3 and J is TRBJ2-7; D is perhaps TRBD2 (6 bases). The V gene's germline CDR1 is ENHRY and CDR2 SYGVKD. CDR3 size: 15 residues. Trimming removed 3 bases from V and 0 bases from J, with 12 bases in between. The CDR3: CAISDGLAASYEQYF. In DNA, the CDR3 is TGTGCCATCAGTGATGGATTAGCGGCCTCCTACGAGCAGTACTTC.

As regards this clone: A much larger clone is a single base away; this may be a read error. The chain uses TRBV20-1 and TRBJ2-5, with D perhaps TRBD2 (5 bases). This CDR3 is built from 12 residues. V shed 7 bases and J shed 2 bases, with 11 bases lying between them. Germline lookup yields CDR1 DFQATT and CDR2 SNEGSKA (reference sequence). The chain's CDR3 is CSVPGRQETQYF. CDR3 nucleotides: TGCAGTGTCCCGGGAAGGCAAGAGACCCAGTACTTC.

The chain uses TRBV27 and TRBJ2-7; D gene uncertain. With 3 bases removed from V and 1 base from J, the gap between germline ends came to 16 bases. The CDR3 covers 16 residues. CDR1 MNHEY and CDR2 SMNVEV come from the germline V gene (reference sequence). The CDR3 spells CASSFGLAGRSYEQYF. CDR3 nucleotide sequence: TGTGCCAGCAGTTTTGGCTTGGCAGGCCGGTCCTACGAGCAGTACTTC.

This clone is deemed medium-sized. The chain carries TRBV12-3 or TRBV12-4 and TRBJ2-2, with D uncertain. Between the trimmed V and J ends, which lost 8 bases and 5 bases, there was a span of 9 bases. The CDR3 loop spans 12 amino acids. The CDR3, as DNA: TGTGCCAGCTCTTTCGGGACCGGGGAGCTGTTTTTT. As protein: CASSFGTGELFF.

This clone was counted many times. The chain joins TRBV4-1 to TRBJ2-7; D not certain. Germline V lookup: CDR1 MGHRA, CDR2 YSYEKL. The CDR3 sequence is 16 residues long. The V end lost 1 base, the J end lost 0 bases, and 13 bases lay between the germline ends. The DNA for the CDR3 is TGCGCCAGCAGCCAAGTAGTAAGGGTAAACTCCTACGAGCAGTACTTC. Translating gives CASSQVVRVNSYEQYF.

This clone was counted many times. A much bigger clone sits one base away, suggesting this may be a read error. The rearrangement uses TRBV19 and TRBJ1-5; D is unclear. The CDR3 runs 14 residues. CDR1 is LNHDA and CDR2 is SQIVND in the germline V gene (reference sequence). CDR3 protein: CASGIKGGNQPQHF. The CDR3 nucleotides read TGTGCCAGTGGTATAAAGGGCGGCAATCAGCCCCAGCATTTT.

This clone was picked up many times. V is TRBV28 and J is TRBJ2-7, with D perhaps TRBD1 (7 bases). The germline gives CDR1 MDHEN, CDR2 SYDVKM. The CDR3 sequence is 15 residues long. V was trimmed by 3 bases and J by 4 bases, leaving 16 bases between them. The CDR3 DNA follows: TGTGCCAGCAGTTTCCAGGTGACAGGGAGGTACGAGCAGTACTTC. Its translation is CASSFQVTGRYEQYF.